These T cell receptor beta chains were read from a single sample in a study of CD4 and CD8 cells across lung adenocarcinoma regions. Each CDR3 protein is one row after TCRdb ran MiXCR on the PCR reads. The data contain approximately 7,000 distinct CDR3 sequences, approximately 50% of them singletons. Sequenced: CD8+ T cells from the center of a lung tumor. The receptor source for this set is a female donor with lung adenocarcinoma. The CD4 and CD8 labels of this study may be unreliable. The CDR3 runs from the conserved cysteine through the conserved F or W. A D gene is named only where the DNA matches it firmly. Some rows mark clone size as missing; the rest say once, few, many or name a class of expanded clone.

CDR3 protein: CASSESWRYAQYF
CDR3 DNA: TGTGCCAGCAGTGAATCCTGGCGGTACGCGCAGTACTTC
clone size: -
D gene: -
V gene: TRBV6-1
J gene: TRBJ2-4

CDR3 protein: CASSFPPGGEQFF
CDR3 DNA: TGTGCCAGCAGTTTTCCACCCGGCGGGGAGCAGTTCTTT
clone size: -
D gene: -
V gene: TRBV12-3/TRBV12-4
J gene: TRBJ2-1

CDR3 protein: CASRSAGGPNEQFF
CDR3 DNA: TGTGCCAGCAGATCGGCGGGGGGGCCGAATGAGCAGTTCTTC
clone size: medium-sized
D gene: TRBD2
V gene: TRBV27
J gene: TRBJ2-1

CDR3 protein: CASNNRDNSPLHF
CDR3 DNA: TGTGCCAGCAACAACAGGGATAATTCACCCCTCCACTTT
clone size: -
D gene: -
V gene: TRBV6-1
J gene: TRBJ1-6

CDR3 protein: CASSNDRNTEAFF
CDR3 DNA: TGTGCCAGCAGCAACGACAGGAACACTGAAGCTTTCTTT
clone size: many
D gene: -
V gene: TRBV7-2
J gene: TRBJ1-1

CDR3 protein: CASRRTKSSYEQYF
CDR3 DNA: TGTGCCAGCAGGAGGACGAAGAGCTCCTACGAGCAGTACTTC
clone size: -
D gene: -
V gene: TRBV6-1
J gene: TRBJ2-7

CDR3 protein: CASSLALAGNEQYF
CDR3 DNA: TGTGCCAGCAGCTTAGCGCTCGCAGGGAACGAGCAGTACTTC
clone size: -
D gene: -
V gene: TRBV7-2
J gene: TRBJ2-7

CDR3 protein: CASSPTLGGRDTQYF
CDR3 DNA: TGTGCCAGCAGCCCCACTCTGGGCGGGAGAGACACGCAGTATTTT
clone size: once
D gene: TRBD2
V gene: TRBV7-2
J gene: TRBJ2-3

CDR3 protein: CARGDRTGSTDTQYF
CDR3 DNA: TGTGCCAGGGGCGACCGGACAGGGAGCACAGATACGCAGTATTTT
clone size: -
D gene: TRBD1
V gene: TRBV6-4
J gene: TRBJ2-3

CDR3 protein: CASSYSLAQETQYF
CDR3 DNA: TGTGCCAGCAGTTACTCGCTCGCGCAAGAGACCCAGTACTTT
clone size: -
D gene: -
V gene: TRBV6-5
J gene: TRBJ2-5

CDR3 protein: CASSQDQEFLASGSYNEQFF
CDR3 DNA: TGCGCCAGCAGCCAAGATCAGGAGTTCCTAGCGAGTGGCTCCTACAATGAGCAGTTCTTC
clone size: many
D gene: -
V gene: TRBV4-3
J gene: TRBJ2-1

CDR3 protein: CASSGGRGTDTQYF
CDR3 DNA: TGTGCCAGCAGTGGGGGCAGAGGCACAGATACGCAGTACTTC
clone size: -
D gene: -
V gene: TRBV6-1
J gene: TRBJ2-7

CDR3 protein: CASKLSDRVTNTQYF
CDR3 DNA: TGTGCCAGCAAGCTATCCGACAGAGTAACAAATACTCAGTACTTT
clone size: once
D gene: -
V gene: TRBV6-1
J gene: TRBJ2-3

CDR3 protein: CASSQGNLRPGEKLFF
CDR3 DNA: TGTGCCAGCAGCCAAGGCAACCTACGACCCGGAGAAAAACTGTTTTTT
clone size: -
D gene: -
V gene: TRBV3-1
J gene: TRBJ1-4

CDR3 protein: CASSLAPGNEQFF
CDR3 DNA: TGTGCCAGCAGTTTAGCGCCGGGGAATGAGCAGTTCTTC
clone size: medium-sized
D gene: -
V gene: TRBV12-3/TRBV12-4
J gene: TRBJ2-1

CDR3 protein: CASSLELAGPLGEQFF
CDR3 DNA: TGTGCCAGCAGCTTAGAACTAGCGGGGCCGTTGGGCGAGCAGTTCTTC
clone size: -
D gene: TRBD2
V gene: TRBV11-1
J gene: TRBJ2-1

CDR3 protein: CGSWGTGGKDTQYF
CDR3 DNA: TGTGGCAGCTGGGGGACGGGGGGCAAAGACACGCAGTATTTT
clone size: -
D gene: -
V gene: TRBV7-3
J gene: TRBJ2-3

CDR3 protein: CARGLGVANTDTQYF
CDR3 DNA: TGTGCCAGGGGCTTAGGGGTCGCGAACACAGATACGCAGTATTTT
clone size: -
D gene: -
V gene: TRBV11-3
J gene: TRBJ2-3

CDR3 protein: CASSVGNGGGQETQYF
CDR3 DNA: TGTGCCAGCAGCGTAGGGAACGGGGGGGGCCAAGAGACCCAGTACTTC
clone size: -
D gene: TRBD2
V gene: TRBV9
J gene: TRBJ2-5

CDR3 protein: CASSWTSSYNEQYF
CDR3 DNA: TGTGCCAGCAGCTGGACTAGCTCCTACAATGAGCAGTACTTC
clone size: -
D gene: TRBD2
V gene: TRBV11-1
J gene: TRBJ2-5

CDR3 protein: CASSPRLGYEQYF
CDR3 DNA: TGTGCCAGCAGCCCAAGACTAGGCTACGAGCAGTACTTC
clone size: medium-sized
D gene: -
V gene: TRBV7-2
J gene: TRBJ2-7

CDR3 protein: CASSQDPLRTYNSPLHF
CDR3 DNA: TGCGCCAGCAGCCAAGATCCCTTAAGGACCTATAATTCACCCCTCCACTTT
clone size: -
D gene: -
V gene: TRBV4-1
J gene: TRBJ1-6

CDR3 protein: CASSHYGYTF
CDR3 DNA: TGCGCCAGCAGTCACTATGGCTACACCTTC
clone size: few
D gene: -
V gene: TRBV23-1
J gene: TRBJ1-2

CDR3 protein: CASSLGTGVGALHF
CDR3 DNA: TGTGCCAGCAGCCTCGGGACAGGGGTGGGGGCCCTCCACTTT
clone size: -
D gene: TRBD1
V gene: TRBV7-9
J gene: TRBJ1-6

CDR3 protein: CASSQAGQGPYNSPLHF
CDR3 DNA: TGCGCCAGCAGCCAAGCGGGACAGGGACCCTATAATTCACCCCTCCACTTT
clone size: -
D gene: TRBD1
V gene: TRBV4-3
J gene: TRBJ1-6

CDR3 protein: CASSPTRNEQFF
CDR3 DNA: TGTGCCAGCAGCCCTACACGCAATGAGCAGTTCTTC
clone size: few
D gene: -
V gene: TRBV4-2
J gene: TRBJ2-1

CDR3 protein: CASSDGRDTTEAFF
CDR3 DNA: TGTGCCAGCAGTGATGGCAGGGATACTACTGAAGCTTTCTTT
clone size: medium-sized
D gene: -
V gene: TRBV6-4
J gene: TRBJ1-1

CDR3 protein: CASSAVASPWAYVQYF
CDR3 DNA: TGTGCCAGCAGCGCGGTCGCCTCCCCGTGGGCCTACGTGCAGTACTTC
clone size: once
D gene: -
V gene: TRBV7-2
J gene: TRBJ2-7

CDR3 protein: CASSQLRDRADFRVTAEQYF
CDR3 DNA: TGTGCCAGCAGCCAACTGCGGGACAGGGCAGATTTTCGGGTTACCGCCGAGCAGTACTTC
clone size: -
D gene: TRBD1
V gene: TRBV3-1
J gene: TRBJ2-7

CDR3 protein: CASSQGTLNTGELFF
CDR3 DNA: TGTGCCAGCAGCCAAGGGACATTGAACACCGGGGAGCTGTTTTTT
clone size: -
D gene: -
V gene: TRBV14
J gene: TRBJ2-2

CDR3 protein: CAGSVGGAGDTQYF
CDR3 DNA: TGTGCGGGCAGTGTGGGGGGTGCGGGAGATACGCAGTACTTC
clone size: -
D gene: TRBD2
V gene: TRBV12-3/TRBV12-4
J gene: TRBJ2-5

CDR3 protein: CASMGGLDQEIQYF
CDR3 DNA: TGTGCCAGCATGGGCGGACTAGACCAAGAGATTCAGTACTTC
clone size: -
D gene: TRBD2
V gene: TRBV6-1
J gene: TRBJ2-4

CDR3 protein: CASSRQGDDNEQYF
CDR3 DNA: TGTGCCAGCTCCAGACAGGGGGACGACAACGAGCAGTACTTC
clone size: -
D gene: TRBD1
V gene: TRBV6-4
J gene: TRBJ2-7

CDR3 protein: CASSVSSGSTGEQFF
CDR3 DNA: TGTGCCAGCAGCGTTAGCAGCGGGAGTACGGGTGAGCAGTTCTTC
clone size: -
D gene: TRBD2
V gene: TRBV11-2
J gene: TRBJ2-1

CDR3 protein: CASSPTVSSGGRTDTQYF
CDR3 DNA: TGTGCCAGCAGCCCCACAGTTTCTAGCGGGGGGCGCACAGATACGCAGTATTTT
clone size: many
D gene: TRBD2
V gene: TRBV7-9
J gene: TRBJ2-3

CDR3 protein: CASSEFTGEADTQYF
CDR3 DNA: TGTGCCAGCAGTGAATTCACGGGAGAAGCAGATACGCAGTATTTT
clone size: medium-sized
D gene: -
V gene: TRBV6-1
J gene: TRBJ2-3

CDR3 protein: CARELAERVTDTQYF
CDR3 DNA: TGTGCCCGCGAGCTGGCGGAGAGAGTAACAGATACTCAGTATTTT
clone size: -
D gene: -
V gene: TRBV6-1
J gene: TRBJ2-3

CDR3 protein: CASSLVANNEQFF
CDR3 DNA: TGTGCCAGCAGCTTAGTTGCGAACAATGAGCAGTTCTTC
clone size: large
D gene: -
V gene: TRBV7-2
J gene: TRBJ2-1

CDR3 protein: CASSLDHSGANVLTF
CDR3 DNA: TGTGCCAGCAGCTTAGATCACTCTGGGGCCAACGTCCTGACTTTC
clone size: medium-sized
D gene: -
V gene: TRBV7-2
J gene: TRBJ2-6

CDR3 protein: CASSPSDGGNGFFEKDTQYF
CDR3 DNA: TGTGCCAGCAGTCCCTCAGACGGGGGGAATGGTTTCTTCGAAAAAGATACGCAGTATTTT
clone size: -
D gene: TRBD2
V gene: TRBV6-1
J gene: TRBJ2-3

CDR3 protein: CASGPGLGGGDTQYF
CDR3 DNA: TGTGCCAGCGGCCCCGGGCTGGGCGGGGGAGACACGCAGTATTTC
clone size: -
D gene: TRBD2
V gene: TRBV7-2
J gene: TRBJ2-3

CDR3 protein: CASSLEGTGRSYEQYF
CDR3 DNA: TGTGCCAGCAGCTTAGAGGGGACAGGGCGCTCCTACGAGCAGTACTTC
clone size: medium-sized
D gene: TRBD1
V gene: TRBV7-9
J gene: TRBJ2-7

CDR3 protein: CASSFGDTKETTQYF
CDR3 DNA: TGTGCCAGCAGCTTCGGGGACACCAAAGAGACGACCCAGTACTTC
clone size: medium-sized
D gene: -
V gene: TRBV7-8
J gene: TRBJ2-5

CDR3 protein: CASSRSVAGGSYNEQFF
CDR3 DNA: TGTGCCAGCAGCCGATCCGTAGCGGGGGGCTCCTACAATGAGCAGTTCTTC
clone size: medium-sized
D gene: TRBD2
V gene: TRBV7-8
J gene: TRBJ2-1

CDR3 protein: CASGSKNEQFF
CDR3 DNA: TGTGCTAGTGGTTCCAAAAATGAGCAGTTCTTC
clone size: few
D gene: -
V gene: TRBV12-5
J gene: TRBJ2-1

CDR3 protein: CASSLSGTSGEETQYF
CDR3 DNA: TGTGCCAGCTCTCTCTCCGGGACTAGCGGGGAAGAGACCCAGTACTTC
clone size: large
D gene: TRBD2
V gene: TRBV6-1
J gene: TRBJ2-5

CDR3 protein: CASSTLTEAQNIQYF
CDR3 DNA: TGTGCCAGCAGTACGCTGACAGAAGCCCAAAACATCCAGTACTTC
clone size: -
D gene: -
V gene: TRBV6-1
J gene: TRBJ2-4

CDR3 protein: CASSYPSSYNEQFF
CDR3 DNA: TGTGCCAGCAGTTACCCCTCCAGCTACAATGAGCAGTTCTTC
clone size: medium-sized
D gene: -
V gene: TRBV6-2/TRBV6-3
J gene: TRBJ2-1

CDR3 protein: CASSASGSTGELFF
CDR3 DNA: TGTGCCAGCAGTGCTAGCGGGAGCACCGGGGAGCTGTTTTTT
clone size: medium-sized
D gene: TRBD2
V gene: TRBV6-4
J gene: TRBJ2-2

CDR3 protein: CARSSGLAAKDTQYF
CDR3 DNA: TGTGCCCGCAGCTCGGGGCTGGCCGCGAAAGACACGCAGTACTTT
clone size: -
D gene: -
V gene: TRBV11-3
J gene: TRBJ2-3

CDR3 protein: CASGLATASEQFF
CDR3 DNA: TGTGCCAGCGGCTTAGCGACGGCCAGTGAGCAGTTTTTT
clone size: -
D gene: -
V gene: TRBV12-3/TRBV12-4
J gene: TRBJ2-2

CDR3 protein: CASSLARGKGNEKLFF
CDR3 DNA: TGTGCCAGCAGTTTGGCCAGAGGGAAGGGTAATGAAAAACTGTTTTTT
clone size: few
D gene: -
V gene: TRBV27
J gene: TRBJ1-4

CDR3 protein: CASRKAEGPNTGEQFF
CDR3 DNA: TGTGCCAGCAGAAAAGCGGAGGGTCCGAACACCGGGGAGCAGTTTTTT
clone size: -
D gene: -
V gene: TRBV12-3/TRBV12-4
J gene: TRBJ2-2

CDR3 protein: CASSSGDTYEQYF
CDR3 DNA: TGTGCCAGCAGCTCGGGAGATACCTACGAGCAGTACTTC
clone size: -
D gene: -
V gene: TRBV7-9
J gene: TRBJ2-7

CDR3 protein: CASRESGGPDQETQYF
CDR3 DNA: TGTGCCAGCAGGGAGTCTGGGGGCCCTGACCAAGAGACCCAGTACTTC
clone size: -
D gene: -
V gene: TRBV10-3
J gene: TRBJ2-5

CDR3 protein: CASRLAGGELFF
CDR3 DNA: TGTGCCAGCAGACTAGCGGGAGGGGAGCTGTTTTTT
clone size: few
D gene: TRBD2
V gene: TRBV7-3
J gene: TRBJ2-2

CDR3 protein: CASSFSGRVFF
CDR3 DNA: TGTGCCAGCAGCTTCTCAGGGAGAGTGTTTTTT
clone size: -
D gene: -
V gene: TRBV7-2
J gene: TRBJ2-2

CDR3 protein: CASSCGGAGDTQYF
CDR3 DNA: TGTGCCAGCAGTTGTGGGGGGGCCGGAGATACGCAGTACTTC
clone size: -
D gene: -
V gene: TRBV12-3/TRBV12-4
J gene: TRBJ2-7

CDR3 protein: CASSQTVSIDTQFF
CDR3 DNA: TGCGCGAGCAGCCAGACTGTGAGCATCGATACGCAGTTCTTC
clone size: -
D gene: -
V gene: TRBV6-4
J gene: TRBJ2-1